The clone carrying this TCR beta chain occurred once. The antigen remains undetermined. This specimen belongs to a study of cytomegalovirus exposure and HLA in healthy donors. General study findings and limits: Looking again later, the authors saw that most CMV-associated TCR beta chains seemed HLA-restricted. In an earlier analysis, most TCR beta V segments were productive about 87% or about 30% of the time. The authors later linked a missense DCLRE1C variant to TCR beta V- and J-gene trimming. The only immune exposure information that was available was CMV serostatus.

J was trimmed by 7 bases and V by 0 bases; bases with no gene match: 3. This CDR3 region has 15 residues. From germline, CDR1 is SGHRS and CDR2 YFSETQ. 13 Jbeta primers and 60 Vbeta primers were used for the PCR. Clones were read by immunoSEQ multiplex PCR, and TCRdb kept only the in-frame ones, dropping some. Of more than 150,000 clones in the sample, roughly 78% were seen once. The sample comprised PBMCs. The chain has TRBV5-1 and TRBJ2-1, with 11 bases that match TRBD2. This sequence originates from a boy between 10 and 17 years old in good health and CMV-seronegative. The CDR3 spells CASSLDSGGANEQFF. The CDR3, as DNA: TGCGCCAGCAGCTTGGATAGCGGGGGGGCGAATGAGCAGTTCTTC.